These T cell receptor beta chains were read from a single sample in a study of cytomegalovirus exposure and HLA in healthy donors. Clones were sequenced by immunoSEQ multiplex PCR, and TCRdb holds only the in-frame ones, with some missing. The table includes roughly 150,000 clones, about three quarters detected once. What was sequenced was PBMCs. The receptors shown here come from a man in his thirties or forties in good health and CMV-seropositive. CDR3s leave out the opening cysteine and the closing phenylalanine or tryptophan.

v_call	j_call	cdr3_aa
TRBV21-1	TRBJ2-5	ASRKGQRPSTIGTQY
TRBV4-3	TRBJ1-1	ASSRGQSTEAF
TRBV30	TRBJ1-1	AWTDTEAF
TRBV7-8	TRBJ2-7	ASSLDKWAGGISYEQY
TRBV7-3	TRBJ2-7	ASSLTPDYEQY
TRBV7-9	TRBJ2-1	ASSFSLRYGEQF
TRBV10-3	TRBJ1-1	ATRTGERTEAF
TRBV19	TRBJ1-2	ASSFPDRDGYT
TRBV10-1	TRBJ1-1	ASSVGRGTEAF
TRBV19	TRBJ2-7	ASSGLAGSREQY
TRBV27	TRBJ2-7	ASSLTGGLDEQY
TRBV30	TRBJ2-5	AWSVGRETQY
TRBV20-1	TRBJ2-1	SARLGGLQF
TRBV11-2	TRBJ2-4	ASSLAGSGKNIQY
TRBV2	TRBJ1-1	ARTGGLDTEAF
TRBV2	TRBJ1-1	ASRRGGFTEAF
TRBV28	TRBJ1-2	ASVGANYGYT
TRBV19	TRBJ2-2	ASSIAVGTGNTGELF
TRBV7-8	TRBJ1-1	ASSLQGASTEAF
TRBV7-9	TRBJ2-7	ASSLGGGAVYEQY
TRBV25-1	TRBJ2-7	ASSAPAGGDYEQY
TRBV2	TRBJ2-3	ASVPLGDTQY
TRBV7-6	TRBJ1-4	ASSPGSPRTNEKLF
TRBV10-3	TRBJ2-7	AISASGANEQY
TRBV5-1	TRBJ2-7	ASSPGTGHYEQY
TRBV18	TRBJ1-1	ASSPQQGARTEAF
TRBV5-1	TRBJ1-5	ASSWRASPPRRPQH
TRBV7-8	TRBJ1-2	ASSLRRGPYYGYT
TRBV5-6	TRBJ2-6	ASSLIVRDMANVLT
TRBV18	TRBJ2-3	ASSPLGTSGSADTQY
TRBV5-4	TRBJ2-5	ASREGLVQAETQY
TRBV5-1	TRBJ2-7	ASTPTGNNEQY
TRBV5-1	TRBJ2-7	ASSEPGLPSYEQY
TRBV5-1	TRBJ2-7	ASSVDRDYEQY
TRBV28	TRBJ2-1	ASSSIGTGYNEQF
TRBV14	TRBJ2-3	ASSQDYAGFTDTQY
TRBV7-9	TRBJ2-7	ASSSSTGASPYEQY
TRBV6-1	TRBJ1-6	ASSDRATNSPLH
TRBV1	TRBJ2-3	TSSQEGAGAVDTQY
TRBV4-1	TRBJ1-1	ASSQGTTGGEAF
TRBV27	TRBJ2-7	ASSFSPGGRYEQY
TRBV9	TRBJ2-6	ASSSTKGDSGANVLT
TRBV4-2	TRBJ2-7	ASSQVGGVWEQY
TRBV5-1	TRBJ2-5	ASSFQTSGKGFQETQY
TRBV7-3	TRBJ2-1	ASSLTRANEQF
TRBV4-2	TRBJ1-1	ASSQQGASVNTEAF
TRBV19	TRBJ1-1	ATHWGRNTEAF
TRBV10-1	TRBJ2-5	ASSESGGETQY